The present TCR beta chain was sequenced within a study of T cell repertoires in cytomegalovirus infection. This clonotype came up many times. Antigen: not known. MiXCR was run by TCRdb on the reads, yielding one entry per CDR3 protein. Of fewer than 850,000 distinct CDR3 sequences detected, 29% appear once; the ten largest clones hold approximately 14%. Whole-study findings and limits: Within the response measured ex vivo, HLA-C-restricted CMV-specific TCR beta clonotypes were dominant.

This clonotype originated in a human donor in good health (CMV status not recorded). Some clones in this sample may be carry-over from other donors' samples. Sequences were derived from cultured CD8+ T cells from PBMCs, sampled from culture after CMV antigen stimulation.

CDR3 sequence: CASSLTGGLADTQYF. CDR3 sequence (DNA): TGTGCCAGCAGCTTAACGGGGGGGCTAGCCGATACGCAGTATTTT. The gene calls are TRBV7-2 and TRBJ2-3; 8 bases are a match to TRBD2. From germline, CDR1 is SGHTA and CDR2 FQGNSA. The CDR3 runs to 15 residues. J was trimmed by 6 bases and V by 2 bases; bases with no gene match: 7. Supplemented by reference TRBV7-2 and TRBJ2-3, the full variable domain reads GAGVSQSPSNKVTEKGKDVELRCDPISGHTALYWYRQSLGQGLEFLIYFQGNSAPDKSGLPSDRFSAERTGGSVSTLTIQRTQQEDSAVYLCASSLTGGLADTQYFGPGTRLTVL.